A selection of T cell receptor beta chains follows, all from one sample in a study of cytomegalovirus exposure and HLA in healthy donors. This table comes from immunoSEQ multiplex PCR, and its TCRdb copy is limited to in-frame clones, with some not included. The data contain approximately 100,000 clones, around a tenth of them seen just once; the ten biggest clones take up approximately 5.1%. Source material: PBMCs. These receptors came from a man aged 45-65 years in good health and CMV-seropositive. The CDR3 runs from the conserved cysteine through the conserved F or W. D genes are given only for firm matches. Clone sizes are given selectively: once, few, many, or a class where the clone is expanded.

CDR3 DNA | CDR3 protein | D gene | J gene | CDR3 length | clone size | V gene
TGTGCCAGCAGTTCGGGGGGGGGTAATGAAAAACTGTTTTTT | CASSSGGGNEKLFF | NA | TRBJ1-4 | 14 | few | TRBV28
TGTGCCAGCAGCCGCCGGGACTACTCCACCGGGGAGCTGTTTTTT | CASSRRDYSTGELFF | TRBD2 | TRBJ2-2 | 15 | few | TRBV4-2
TGTGCCATCAGTGATTCCCCTGGACAGGGACCCACTGAAGCTTTCTTT | CAISDSPGQGPTEAFF | TRBD1 | TRBJ1-1 | 16 | few | TRBV10-3
TGCGCCAGCAGCCAAGAGAGCGGGAGGGCCGGTGAGCAGTTCTTC | CASSQESGRAGEQFF | TRBD2 | TRBJ2-1 | 15 | few | TRBV4-3
TGCAGCGTTACTAGGACAGGGGCTCGTTACGGCTACACCTTC | CSVTRTGARYGYTF | TRBD1 | TRBJ1-2 | 14 | NA | TRBV29-1
TGTGCCAGCAGCTTTTACCAGGGGGAGGATACGCAGTATTTT | CASSFYQGEDTQYF | TRBD1 | TRBJ2-3 | 14 | few | TRBV11-2
TGTGCCAGCAGCTTGCCAGGGGGAAATAATGAAAAACTGTTTTTT | CASSLPGGNNEKLFF | TRBD1 | TRBJ1-4 | 15 | few | TRBV5-6
TGTGCCAGCAGTGTGAGTGGACAAAACACCGGGGAGCTGTTTTTT | CASSVSGQNTGELFF | NA | TRBJ2-2 | 15 | NA | TRBV2
TGCGCCAGCAGCCCCACGGTTTCCTACAATGAGCAGTTCTTC | CASSPTVSYNEQFF | NA | TRBJ2-1 | 14 | NA | TRBV5-1
TGTGCCAGCAGTCGACGGTTTGGAGCAGATACGCAGTATTTT | CASSRRFGADTQYF | NA | TRBJ2-3 | 14 | NA | TRBV6-4